Following are 10 T cell receptor beta chains from one sample sequenced in a study of cytomegalovirus exposure and HLA in healthy donors. Use of 60 Vbeta and 13 Jbeta primers characterized the PCR. Only in-frame clones appear in the TCRdb table, and some are missing; sequencing was by immunoSEQ multiplex PCR. The sample comprises fewer than 130,000 clones, around 80% of which are singletons, and about 6.8% rests with the top ten. The specimen was PBMCs. Receptors originate from a man aged 25-40 years in good health and CMV-seropositive.

This chain joins TRBV7-8 and TRBJ1-5; a weak D match, TRBD1 (5 bases). The CDR3 is made up of 15 amino acids. V dropped 1 base and J dropped 3 bases, with 10 bases sitting between them. CDR1 is SGHVS and CDR2 is FQNEAQ in the germline V gene. The CDR3 DNA follows: TGTGCCAGCAGCTTAGGGCAGGGCGTCAATCAGCCCCAGCATTTT. Protein product: CASSLGQGVNQPQHF. Full variable domain (rest looked up from reference TRBV7-8 and TRBJ1-5): GAGVSQSPRYKVAKRGQDVALRCDPISGHVSLFWYQQALGQGPEFLTYFQNEAQLDKSGLPSDRFFAERPEGSVSTLKIQRTQQEDSAVYLCASSLGQGVNQPQHFGDGTRLSIL.

The chain is built from TRBV9 and TRBJ2-3; 12 bases map to TRBD2. Germline V gene data show CDR1 as SGDLS and CDR2 as YYNGEE. The trim removed 4 bases at V and 5 bases at J, leaving 11 bases unmatched. The CDR3 totals 17 residues. CDR3 residues: CASSPTPSGGAKDTQYF. CDR3 nucleotides: TGTGCCAGCAGCCCAACTCCTAGCGGGGGGGCCAAAGATACGCAGTATTTT.

This clone showed up just once. This chain joins TRBV10-2 and TRBJ1-2, with 7 nucleotides matching TRBD1. The CDR3 is 16 residues long. CDR1 WSHSY and CDR2 SAAADI come from the germline V gene. Trimming took 0 bases from V and 0 from J; bases not matched to a gene: 4. The CDR3 loop reads CASSESGTATNYGYTF. CDR3 DNA: TGCGCCAGCAGTGAGTCGGGGACAGCCACTAACTATGGCTACACCTTC.

The V and J genes are TRBV29-1 and TRBJ2-5; 14 bases line up with TRBD2. The CDR3 totals 16 residues. Germline values: CDR1 SQVTM, CDR2 ANQGSEA. V dropped 3 bases and J dropped 3; count of bases not matched to a gene: 6. The CDR3 DNA sequence: TGCAGCGTTGACGGGACTAGCGGGGGACGGGAAGAGACCCAGTACTTC. Translated: CSVDGTSGGREETQYF.

This clone was seen only a few times. The gene calls are TRBV6-1 and TRBJ1-4; D is uncertain. CDR3 size: 12 residues. V lost 8 bases and J lost 8, with 12 bases in between. The germline CDR1 and CDR2 sequences are MNHNS and SASEGT. CDR3 region: CASSNSREKLFF. The CDR3, as DNA: TGTGCCAGCTCAAACTCGAGGGAAAAACTGTTTTTT.

J is TRBJ2-5 and V is TRBV30, with D possibly matching TRBD1 (5 bases). CDR3 size: 13 residues. V was cut by 4 bases and J by 5 bases, with 14 bases left in between. Germline V gene sequence: CDR1 GTSNPN, CDR2 SVGIG (reference sequence). CDR3 DNA: TGTGCCTGGACACGCAGGGAACGGGAGACCCAGTACTTC. Amino acid sequence: CAWTRRERETQYF.

The genes are TRBV27 and TRBJ2-1; 8 bases align to TRBD2. Germline assignment: CDR1 MNHEY and CDR2 SMNVEV (reference sequence). Losses at the gene ends were 0 bases for V and 5 bases for J; bases not matched to a gene: 3. CDR3 size: 15 residues. CDR3 nucleotide sequence: TGTGCCAGCAGTTTATCGGCGGGGGGTGACAATGAGCAGTTCTTC. This sequence encodes CASSLSAGGDNEQFF.

This sequence joins TRBV19 and TRBJ2-3; TRBD2 is a possible D gene (5 bases). The CDR3 is made up of 14 amino acids. Germline lookup yields CDR1 LNHDA and CDR2 SQIVND (reference sequence). Trimming pared 3 bases from V and 2 bases from J, leaving 9 bases between. DNA of the CDR3: TGTGCCAGTAGTATTCGGGGTAACACAGATACGCAGTATTTT. Protein: CASSIRGNTDTQYF.

The rearrangement uses TRBV19 and TRBJ2-6; a weak D match, TRBD1 (6 bases). Germline V gene data show CDR1 as LNHDA and CDR2 as SQIVND (reference sequence). The CDR3 loop spans 21 amino acids. Trimming removed 5 bases at V and 0 bases at J, with 26 bases between. In nucleotides, the CDR3 is TGTGCCAGTAGTCGGAAAGGGGCAGGGACAACCACCCTCTCTGGGGCCAACGTCCTGACTTTC. Its translation is CASSRKGAGTTTLSGANVLTF.

This clone was detected only a few times. The V gene is TRBV6-6, the J gene TRBJ1-1; D is unresolved. The CDR3 has 13 amino acids. V was pared by 6 bases and J by 7 bases, with 15 bases between. CDR1 and CDR2 from the germline V gene are MNHNY and SVGAGI (reference sequence). The CDR3: CASSATSEGEAFF. In DNA form, the CDR3 reads TGTGCCAGCAGCGCAACGTCCGAGGGTGAAGCTTTCTTT.